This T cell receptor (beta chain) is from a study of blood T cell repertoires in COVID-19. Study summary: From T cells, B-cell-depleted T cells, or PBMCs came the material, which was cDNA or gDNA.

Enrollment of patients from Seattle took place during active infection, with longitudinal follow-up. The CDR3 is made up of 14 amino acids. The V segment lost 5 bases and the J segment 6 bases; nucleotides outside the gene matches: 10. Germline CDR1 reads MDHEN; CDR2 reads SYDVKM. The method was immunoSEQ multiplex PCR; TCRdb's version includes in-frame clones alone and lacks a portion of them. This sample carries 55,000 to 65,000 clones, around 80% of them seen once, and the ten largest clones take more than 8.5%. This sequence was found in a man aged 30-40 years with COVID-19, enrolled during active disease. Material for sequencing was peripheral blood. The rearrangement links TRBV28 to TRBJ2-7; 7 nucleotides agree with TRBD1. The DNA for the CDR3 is TGTGCCAGCAGTCTTACAGGGACAGACCCCGAGCAGTACTTC. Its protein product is CASSLTGTDPEQYF.